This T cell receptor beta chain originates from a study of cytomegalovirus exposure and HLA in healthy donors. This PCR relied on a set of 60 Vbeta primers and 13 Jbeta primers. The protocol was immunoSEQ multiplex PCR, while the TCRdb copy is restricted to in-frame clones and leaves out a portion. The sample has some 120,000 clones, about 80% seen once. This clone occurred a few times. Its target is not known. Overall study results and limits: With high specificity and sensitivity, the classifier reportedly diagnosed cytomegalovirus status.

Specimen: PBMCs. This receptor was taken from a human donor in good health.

The CDR3: CASRLAGAANEQFF. DNA for the CDR3: TGTGCCAGCAGGTTAGCGGGGGCCGCAAATGAGCAGTTCTTC. The rearrangement links TRBV5-4 to TRBJ2-1; 9 nucleotides line up with TRBD2. This CDR3 comprises 14 residues. Losses at the gene ends were 5 bases for V and 7 bases for J; bases not matched to a gene: 7. CDR1 and CDR2 (germline): SGHNT, YYREEE (reference sequence).